Each of the 7 T cell receptor beta chains below was sequenced from the same sample in a study of stem cell transplantation in POMP-related autoinflammatory disease. Method: immunoSEQ multiplex PCR; TCRdb's copy keeps in-frame clones and lacks some. The data contain tens of thousands of clones, more than 75% of them singletons. Sample: CD4+ T cells from PBMCs, taken after stem cell transplantation. These receptor sequences come from a human patient with POMP-related autoinflammation and immune dysregulation (PRAID). The T cells may come from the graft donor.

This rearrangement joins TRBV19 to TRBJ2-3; unclear D gene. V was shortened by 6 bases and J by 2 bases, with 6 bases between the two germline ends. Germline CDR1 reads LNHDA; CDR2 reads SQIVND (reference sequence). The CDR3 sequence is 12 residues long. CDR3 loop: CASRSYTDTQYF. CDR3 in DNA: TGTGCCAGTAGATCTTACACAGATACGCAGTATTTT. Together with reference TRBV19 and TRBJ2-3, the CDR3 gives the full variable domain: DGGITQSPKYLFRKEGQNVTLSCEQNLNHDAMYWYRQDPGQGLRLIYYSQIVNDFQKGDIAEGYSVSREKKESFPLTVTSAQKNPTAFYLCASRSYTDTQYFGPGTRLTVL.

This chain connects TRBV6-5 to TRBJ1-5; TRBD1 is a possible D gene (5 bases). Trimming removed 7 bases at V and 5 bases at J, with 15 bases between. Germline assignment: CDR1 MNHEY and CDR2 SVGAGI. This CDR3 spans 14 amino acids. CDR3 nucleotides: TGTGCCAGCACATTGCAGGGAGGGGATCAGCCCCAGCATTTT. Its protein is CASTLQGGDQPQHF.

This chain connects TRBV30 to TRBJ1-6, with 11 positions matching TRBD1. Per germline, CDR1 GTSNPN and CDR2 SVGIG (reference sequence). The junction had 10 bases not matched to a gene; V was cut back by 4 bases and J by 2 bases. This CDR3 contains 18 residues. DNA of the CDR3: TGTGCCTGGACCCCCGCAGGGACAGGGGGGACCTATAATTCACCCCTCCACTTT. It encodes CAWTPAGTGGTYNSPLHF.

This chain links TRBV18 with TRBJ1-1, with TRBD1 matching 8 bases. With 6 bases clipped from V and 4 bases from J, the junction kept 7 bases outside the gene matches. There are 14 residues in the CDR3. CDR1 is KGHSH and CDR2 is LQKENI in the germline V gene. The CDR3 region has the DNA TGTGCCAGCTCGCCAGGGACAGGACCCACTGAAGCTTTCTTT. Encoded protein: CASSPGTGPTEAFF.

This sequence joins TRBV15 and TRBJ2-1, with D possibly being TRBD1 (5 bases). CDR3 length: 17 residues. V lost 0 bases and J 0 bases, leaving 12 bases between the germline ends. Germline V gene data show CDR1 as LNHNV and CDR2 as YYDKDF (reference sequence). CDR3 region: CATSRDSGSSSYNEQFF. CDR3 coding DNA: TGTGCCACCAGCAGAGATTCAGGGTCAAGCTCCTACAATGAGCAGTTCTTC.

V gene TRBV6-1 combines with J gene TRBJ1-6; no firm D call. This CDR3 is 13 amino acids long. In germline, CDR1 is MNHNS, CDR2 SASEGT. V lost 2 bases, J lost 5 bases, and 4 bases lay in between. The CDR3 reads CASSETNNSPLHF. The CDR3 region has the DNA TGTGCCAGCAGTGAAACTAATAATTCACCCCTCCACTTT.

The rearrangement joins TRBV5-4 to TRBJ2-1, with 11 positions matching TRBD2. The V gene's germline CDR1 is SGHNT and CDR2 YYREEE (reference sequence). The CDR3 is made up of 13 amino acids. The J segment lost 7 bases and the V segment lost 6 bases, leaving 3 bases of the junction unmatched. The CDR3 nucleotides are TGTGCCAGCACCTTAGCGGGGGGGAATGAGCAGTTCTTC. Translated, it gives CASTLAGGNEQFF.